Each of the 8 T cell receptor beta chains below was sequenced from the same sample in a study of T cell repertoires in cytomegalovirus infection. In TCRdb, the reads were re-called with MiXCR into one record per CDR3 protein. This sample has under 350,000 distinct CDR3 sequences, with 8% to 10% found just once. Material for sequencing was PBMCs. These receptors were collected from a human donor in good health (CMV status not recorded). Some clones in this sample may be carry-over from other donors' samples.

This clonotype appeared a few times. This chain uses TRBV15 with TRBJ2-7; no clear D. The germline V and J ends were trimmed by 6 bases and 0 bases, with 6 bases remaining between them. This CDR3 comprises 12 residues. The germline V gene encodes CDR1 LNHNV and CDR2 YYDKDF (reference sequence). This chain's CDR3 is CATSLSSYEQYF. The DNA for the CDR3 is TGTGCCACCAGTTTAAGCTCCTACGAGCAGTACTTC.

Many counts were recorded for this clonotype. This sequence joins TRBV12-3 or TRBV12-4 and TRBJ2-7; 8 bases align to TRBD2. There are 14 residues in the CDR3. With 3 bases clipped from V and 3 bases from J, the junction kept 4 bases outside the gene matches. The CDR3 here is CASSFRGGLYEQYF. The CDR3 DNA is TGTGCCAGCAGTTTTCGGGGGGGGCTCTACGAGCAGTACTTC.

This clonotype was observed at least ten times. This chain links TRBV7-2 with TRBJ2-3, with 9 bases matching TRBD1. J was trimmed by 2 bases and V by 5 bases; bases with no gene match: 2. CDR3 size: 14 residues. In germline, CDR1 is SGHTA, CDR2 FQGNSA. The CDR3 sequence: CASSGTGYTDTQYF. The CDR3, as DNA: TGTGCCAGCAGCGGGACAGGGTACACAGATACGCAGTATTTT.

This clonotype was seen more than once but under ten times. The chain couples TRBV28 to TRBJ2-7; 7 bases are shared with TRBD2. This CDR3 is 13 amino acids long. Losses at the gene ends were 8 bases for V and 5 bases for J; bases not matched to a gene: 9. Germline CDR1 MDHEN, CDR2 SYDVKM. The CDR3 coding sequence is TGTGCCAGCTTGACGACTAGCCGAGACGAGCAGTACTTC. Protein product: CASLTTSRDEQYF.

This clonotype occurred a few times. This chain connects TRBV7-6 to TRBJ2-1; perhaps TRBD1 as D (6 bases). Germline V gives CDR1 SGHVS, CDR2 FNYEAQ. CDR3 length equals 14 residues. Trimming removed 2 bases at V and 10 bases at J, with 15 bases between. For the CDR3, the DNA is TGTGCCAGCAGCTTAAGCTTCCCAGGGGTCGAGCAGTTCTTC. Its protein product is CASSLSFPGVEQFF.

The chain joins TRBV7-2 to TRBJ1-2; a weak D match, TRBD1 (6 bases). The germline V gene has CDR1 SGHTA and CDR2 FQGNSA. The CDR3 contains 15 residues. V was clipped by 4 bases and J by 4 bases, with 16 bases between them. The CDR3 loop is CASSYNREAPYGYTF. The CDR3 DNA follows: TGTGCCAGCAGCTACAACAGGGAAGCACCCTATGGCTACACCTTC.

The chain links TRBV20-1 to TRBJ1-1, with TRBD1 identical over 9 bases. Germline loops: CDR1 DFQATT, CDR2 SNEGSKA (reference sequence). V shed 6 bases, J shed 4 bases, and the junction held 12 bases outside the gene matches. CDR3 length: 15 amino acids. The CDR3 DNA reads as TGCAGTGCGCCTATCCTACAGGGGGCAGTCACTGAAGCTTTCTTT. This gives the protein CSAPILQGAVTEAFF.

This clonotype was detected many times. The chain links TRBV7-2 to TRBJ1-1; a weak D match, TRBD1 (6 bases). The ends were cut back, 6 bases at V and 5 bases at J, with 16 bases in the middle. The CDR3 runs 14 residues. Germline CDR1 is SGHTA and CDR2 is FQGNSA. The CDR3, as DNA: TGTGCCAGCAGTCTATACAGGGAAAGAACTGAAGCTTTCTTT. The encoded protein is CASSLYRERTEAFF.